This TCR beta chain was captured in a study of cytomegalovirus exposure and HLA in healthy donors. Study-level results: Among TCR beta chains, those listed as cytomegalovirus-associated numbered over 150. In vitro confirmation showed three CMV-associated chains to be CMV antigen specific. Generally TCR sequences proved uncommon, though certain public TCRs appeared in numerous donors.

Of note for this clone: The antigen remains unidentified.

In the PCR, 60 Vbeta and 13 Jbeta primers were used. Clones were read by immunoSEQ multiplex PCR, and TCRdb kept only the in-frame ones, dropping some. Here the sample spans some 92,000 clones, more than 65% being singletons. In nominal health when sampled, donors likely had unrecorded immune exposures nonetheless. Germline V CDR1 and CDR2: MNHEY, SMNVEV (reference sequence). The CDR3 sequence is 16 residues long. V was pared by 6 bases and J by 6 bases, with 18 bases between. The sample consisted of PBMCs. The rearrangement joins TRBV27 to TRBJ1-6; a weak D match, TRBD1 (5 bases). This TCR derives from a young man in good health and CMV-seronegative. CDR3 sequence: CASSPSGGVVNSPLHF. CDR3 bases: TGTGCCAGCAGCCCCAGTGGAGGGGTCGTTAATTCACCCCTCCACTTT.